Each of the 21 T cell receptor beta chains below was sequenced from the same sample in a study of T cell responses to AZD1222 COVID-19 vaccine. Clones were read by immunoSEQ multiplex PCR, and TCRdb kept only the in-frame ones, dropping some. The table records about 150,000 clones, over 85% of them present only once. The sample here was peripheral blood, taken on day 0 of AZD1222 vaccination. The receptors derive from an adult in good health.

V and J are TRBV7-6 and TRBJ2-2, with 7 positions matching TRBD1. Germline V gene data show CDR1 as SGHVS and CDR2 as FNYEAQ. The CDR3 totals 15 residues. With V trimmed by 1 base and J by 3 bases, 2 bases remained unmatched. In DNA, the CDR3 is TGTGCCAGCAGCTTAGAAGACAGGGACACCGGGGAGCTGTTTTTT. Protein sequence: CASSLEDRDTGELFF.

This CDR3 reads CASSLGGVNTEAFF. The DNA for the CDR3 is TGTGCCAGCAGCTTAGGGGGCGTGAACACTGAAGCTTTCTTT. The chain joins TRBV7-3 to TRBJ1-1; possible D gene TRBD1, 6 bases. The CDR3 has 14 residues. Trimming pared 2 bases from V and 0 bases from J, leaving 7 bases between. CDR1 and CDR2 (germline): SGHTA, FQGTGA.

The V call is TRBV10-3, the J call TRBJ1-2; 10 bases match TRBD1. Trimming cost V 6 bases and J 4 bases; bases outside gene matches: 5. Germline assignment: CDR1 ENHRY and CDR2 SYGVKD. The CDR3 runs to 14 residues. The CDR3 sequence: CAISNRQGAYGYTF. The DNA of the CDR3 is TGTGCCATCAGCAACCGACAGGGGGCCTATGGCTACACCTTC.

J is TRBJ2-1 and V is TRBV5-3; possibly TRBD1 for D (7 bases). TRBV5-3 is noted as an ORF with a role that remains uncertain. The CDR3 runs 16 residues. Trimming shortened V by 0 bases and J by 2 bases, and 12 bases separated the two germline ends. CDR3 bases: TGTGCCAGAAGCTTGGCCGGAGGGGGCCCCTACAATGAGCAGTTCTTC. Amino acid sequence: CARSLAGGGPYNEQFF.

This chain joins TRBV6-1 and TRBJ2-7, with no clear D. CDR1 is MNHNS and CDR2 is SASEGT in the germline V gene. The V end was cut by 3 bases, the J end by 5 bases, with 5 bases between. This CDR3 has 11 residues. The CDR3: CASSEVHEQYF. CDR3 bases: TGTGCCAGCAGTGAGGTCCACGAGCAGTACTTC.

J is TRBJ2-1 and V is TRBV5-1; D is possibly TRBD1 (6 bases). The CDR3 extends over 16 amino acids. Trimming took off 4 bases at V and 0 bases at J, with 14 bases between the two ends. The germline CDR1 and CDR2 sequences are SGHRS and YFSETQ. The CDR3 is CASSITGTNSYNEQFF. The CDR3 coding sequence is TGCGCCAGCAGCATAACCGGGACAAACTCCTACAATGAGCAGTTCTTC. The whole variable domain, filled in from reference TRBV5-1 and TRBJ2-1, reads KAGVTQTPRYLIKTRGQQVTLSCSPISGHRSVSWYQQTPGQGLQFLFEYFSETQRNKGNFPGRFSGRQFSNSRSEMNVSTLELGDSALYLCASSITGTNSYNEQFFGPGTRLTVL.

Comments on this clone: This sample includes further DNA sequences coding for the same CDR3. This sequence joins TRBV12-3 or TRBV12-4 and TRBJ1-2; D is possibly TRBD1 (5 bases). The CDR3 is made up of 11 amino acids. V shed 3 bases and J shed 8 bases, with 7 bases lying between them. DNA for the CDR3: TGTGCCAGCAGTTTTGGGGGGGGCTACACCTTC. Its protein product is CASSFGGGYTF.

This sequence joins TRBV24-1 and TRBJ2-1; no clear D gene. In germline, CDR1 is KGHDR, CDR2 SFDVKD. Trimming left V 4 bases short and J 6 bases short, with 12 bases between. The CDR3 consists of 14 residues. The CDR3 DNA reads TGTGCCACCAGTGACCCGATGGACCTCAATGAGCAGTTCTTC. Its protein is CATSDPMDLNEQFF.

V is TRBV1 and J is TRBJ2-2; TRBD1, the table's D call, was not compared with the DNA. TRBV1 is reported as a pseudogene. The CDR3 runs 15 residues. The CDR3 nucleotides read TGCACCAGCAGCCAAGAGGGCGCGAACACCGGGGAGCTGTTTTTT. The encoded protein is CTSSQEGANTGELFF.

The chain links TRBV6-1 to TRBJ1-1, with D tentatively TRBD1 (5 bases). The CDR3 spans 16 residues. Trimming took off 1 base at V and 0 bases at J, with 12 bases between the two ends. Per germline, CDR1 MNHNS and CDR2 SASEGT. CDR3 sequence: CASSEETAFMNTEAFF. Written as DNA, the CDR3 is TGTGCCAGCAGTGAAGAGACAGCCTTCATGAACACTGAAGCTTTCTTT.

This clone was observed a single time. This chain links TRBV5-4 with TRBJ2-7; TRBD2 matches 8 bases. Per germline, CDR1 SGHNT and CDR2 YYREEE (reference sequence). V gave up 3 bases and J gave up 0 bases; unmatched junction bases: 5. The CDR3 is 15 residues long. The CDR3 sequence is CASSWGGTSSYEQYF. In nucleotides, the CDR3 is TGTGCCAGCAGCTGGGGGGGGACTAGCTCCTACGAGCAGTACTTC.

The chain carries TRBV5-1 and TRBJ1-6, with a possible D match to TRBD1 (5 bases). The V end lost 4 bases, the J end lost 9 bases, and 20 bases lay between the germline ends. CDR1 and CDR2 from the germline V gene are SGHRS and YFSETQ. CDR3 length: 16 amino acids. In nucleotides, the CDR3 is TGCGCCAGCAGCCCTCTCTTATCTACGGGGGGTTCACCCCTCCACTTT. This codes for CASSPLLSTGGSPLHF.

J is TRBJ1-1 and V is TRBV5-6; 8 bases fit TRBD1. V was pared by 4 bases and J by 7 bases, with 15 bases of the junction left unmatched. The germline V gene encodes CDR1 SGHDT and CDR2 YYEEEE. The CDR3 sequence is 16 residues long. In nucleotides, the CDR3 is TGTGCCAGCAGCCACCCTCACAGGGGGGGCCTATGTGAAGCTTTCTTT. Amino acid sequence: CASSHPHRGGLCEAFF.

This clone appeared a single time. V usage is TRBV4-1 and J usage is TRBJ2-1, with D tentatively TRBD2 (5 bases). This CDR3 is 16 amino acids long. The V end lost 1 base, the J end lost 1 base, and 11 bases lay between the germline ends. CDR1 and CDR2 from the germline V gene are MGHRA and YSYEKL. The CDR3 loop is CASSQAVASSYNEQFF. The CDR3 DNA is TGCGCCAGCAGCCAAGCAGTAGCGTCGTCCTACAATGAGCAGTTCTTC.

The chain couples TRBV27 to TRBJ1-2; D is possibly TRBD1 (5 bases). Trimming cost V 6 bases and J 5 bases, with 19 bases left between them. Germline values: CDR1 MNHEY, CDR2 SMNVEV (reference sequence). The CDR3 has 15 amino acids. The CDR3 nucleotides are TGTGCCAGCAGGGGGGGGAACGAGCGCAGATATGGCTACACCTTC. Translation: CASRGGNERRYGYTF.

The chain joins TRBV18 to TRBJ2-1; the D is unclear. The germline CDR1 and CDR2 sequences are KGHSH and LQKENI. The V end was cut by 8 bases, the J end by 8 bases, with 25 bases between. The CDR3 is 16 amino acids. The CDR3 reads CASLLLEGKIFYEQFF. CDR3 coding DNA: TGTGCCAGCCTCCTCTTAGAAGGGAAAATCTTCTATGAGCAGTTCTTC.

The sample holds one count of this clone. The V and J genes are TRBV5-4 and TRBJ2-7, with 11 positions matching TRBD2. V lost 4 bases and J lost 3; bases outside the gene matches: 6. This CDR3 region has 15 residues. Germline V gene data show CDR1 as SGHNT and CDR2 as YYREEE (reference sequence). The CDR3 coding sequence is TGTGCCAGCAGCAGCACTAGCGGGAGCGTCTACGAGCAGTACTTC. As protein: CASSSTSGSVYEQYF.

The rearrangement links TRBV5-6 to TRBJ1-2; no definite D call. Germline values: CDR1 SGHDT, CDR2 YYEEEE. V gave up 1 base and J gave up 3 bases, with 13 bases separating them. The CDR3 extends over 15 amino acids. CDR3 sequence (DNA): TGTGCCAGCAGCTTGTGGCCGCCCCGAGACTATGGCTACACCTTC. It yields the protein CASSLWPPRDYGYTF.

The V and J genes are TRBV6-6 and TRBJ2-3; D remains ambiguous. Trimming took off 7 bases at V and 7 bases at J, with 24 bases between the two ends. The CDR3 sequence is 16 residues long. The germline gives CDR1 MNHNY, CDR2 SVGAGI (reference sequence). The DNA for the CDR3 is TGTGCCAGCACCCTTTCGAAGGGCGGAACCCCGAATACGCAGTATTTT. Translation: CASTLSKGGTPNTQYF.

CDR3 nucleotide sequence: TGTGCCAGCAGCGCCCCAGGGTCCCCTAACTATGGCTACACCTTC. It specifies CASSAPGSPNYGYTF. J is TRBJ1-2 and V is TRBV7-3; a possible D gene is TRBD1 (5 bases). The CDR3 totals 15 residues. V lost 5 bases to trimming and J lost 0 bases, with 13 bases between them. CDR1 is SGHTA and CDR2 is FQGTGA in the germline V gene.

The chain combines TRBV11-2 with TRBJ2-1; 11 bases line up with TRBD2. Germline CDR1 SGHAT, CDR2 FQNNGV. J gave up 9 bases and V 5 bases, and 9 bases lay outside the gene matches. There are 15 residues in the CDR3. The CDR3 region is CASSTPSGRLGEQFF. CDR3 in DNA: TGTGCCAGCAGCACACCTAGCGGGAGGTTAGGTGAGCAGTTCTTC.